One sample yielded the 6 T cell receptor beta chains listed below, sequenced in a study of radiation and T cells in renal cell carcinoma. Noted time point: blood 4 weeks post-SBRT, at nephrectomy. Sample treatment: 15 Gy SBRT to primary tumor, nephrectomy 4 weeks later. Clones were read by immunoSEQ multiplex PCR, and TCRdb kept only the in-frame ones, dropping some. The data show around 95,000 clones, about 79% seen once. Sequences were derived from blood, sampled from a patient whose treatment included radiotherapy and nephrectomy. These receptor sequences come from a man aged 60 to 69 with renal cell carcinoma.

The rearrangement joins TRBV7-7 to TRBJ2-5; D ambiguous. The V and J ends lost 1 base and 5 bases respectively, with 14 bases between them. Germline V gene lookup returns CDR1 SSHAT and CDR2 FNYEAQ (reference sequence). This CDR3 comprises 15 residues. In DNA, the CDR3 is TGTGCCAGCAGCTTAGGCGGCCGCCAGTCCGAGACCCAGTACTTC. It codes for CASSLGGRQSETQYF.

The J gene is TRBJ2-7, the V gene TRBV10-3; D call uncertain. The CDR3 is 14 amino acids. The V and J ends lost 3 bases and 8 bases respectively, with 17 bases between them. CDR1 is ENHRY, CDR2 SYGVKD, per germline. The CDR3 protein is CAISDTGRLYQQYF. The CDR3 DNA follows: TGTGCCATCAGTGATACGGGTCGGCTTTACCAGCAGTACTTC.

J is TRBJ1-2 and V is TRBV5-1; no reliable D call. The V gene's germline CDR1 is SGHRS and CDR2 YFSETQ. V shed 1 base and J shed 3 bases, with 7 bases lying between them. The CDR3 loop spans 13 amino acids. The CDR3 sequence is CASSLSQDYGYTF. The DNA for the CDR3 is TGCGCCAGCAGCTTGTCTCAGGACTATGGCTACACCTTC.

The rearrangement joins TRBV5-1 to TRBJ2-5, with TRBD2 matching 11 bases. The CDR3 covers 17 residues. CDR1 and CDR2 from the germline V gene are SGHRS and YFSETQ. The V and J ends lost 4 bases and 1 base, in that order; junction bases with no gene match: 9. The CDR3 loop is CASSRIAGGPGQETQYF. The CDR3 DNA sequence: TGCGCCAGCAGCCGGATAGCGGGAGGGCCTGGCCAAGAGACCCAGTACTTC.

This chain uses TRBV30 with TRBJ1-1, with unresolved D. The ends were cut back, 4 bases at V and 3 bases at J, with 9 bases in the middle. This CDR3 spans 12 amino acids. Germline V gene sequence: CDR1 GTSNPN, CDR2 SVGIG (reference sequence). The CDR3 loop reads CAWNDRDTEAFF. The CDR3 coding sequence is TGTGCCTGGAACGACCGGGACACTGAAGCTTTCTTT. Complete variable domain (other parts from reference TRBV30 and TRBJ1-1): SQTIHQWPATLVQPVGSPLSLECTVEGTSNPNLYWYRQAAGRGLQLLFYSVGIGQISSEVPQNLSASRPQDRQFILSSKKLLLSDSGFYLCAWNDRDTEAFFGQGTRLTVV.

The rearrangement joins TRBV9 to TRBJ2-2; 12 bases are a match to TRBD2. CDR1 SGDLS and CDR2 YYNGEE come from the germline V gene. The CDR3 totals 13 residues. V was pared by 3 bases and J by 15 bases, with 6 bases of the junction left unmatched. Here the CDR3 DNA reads TGTGCCAGCAGCGCCCGACTAGCGGGAGAGTTGTTTTTT. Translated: CASSARLAGELFF.